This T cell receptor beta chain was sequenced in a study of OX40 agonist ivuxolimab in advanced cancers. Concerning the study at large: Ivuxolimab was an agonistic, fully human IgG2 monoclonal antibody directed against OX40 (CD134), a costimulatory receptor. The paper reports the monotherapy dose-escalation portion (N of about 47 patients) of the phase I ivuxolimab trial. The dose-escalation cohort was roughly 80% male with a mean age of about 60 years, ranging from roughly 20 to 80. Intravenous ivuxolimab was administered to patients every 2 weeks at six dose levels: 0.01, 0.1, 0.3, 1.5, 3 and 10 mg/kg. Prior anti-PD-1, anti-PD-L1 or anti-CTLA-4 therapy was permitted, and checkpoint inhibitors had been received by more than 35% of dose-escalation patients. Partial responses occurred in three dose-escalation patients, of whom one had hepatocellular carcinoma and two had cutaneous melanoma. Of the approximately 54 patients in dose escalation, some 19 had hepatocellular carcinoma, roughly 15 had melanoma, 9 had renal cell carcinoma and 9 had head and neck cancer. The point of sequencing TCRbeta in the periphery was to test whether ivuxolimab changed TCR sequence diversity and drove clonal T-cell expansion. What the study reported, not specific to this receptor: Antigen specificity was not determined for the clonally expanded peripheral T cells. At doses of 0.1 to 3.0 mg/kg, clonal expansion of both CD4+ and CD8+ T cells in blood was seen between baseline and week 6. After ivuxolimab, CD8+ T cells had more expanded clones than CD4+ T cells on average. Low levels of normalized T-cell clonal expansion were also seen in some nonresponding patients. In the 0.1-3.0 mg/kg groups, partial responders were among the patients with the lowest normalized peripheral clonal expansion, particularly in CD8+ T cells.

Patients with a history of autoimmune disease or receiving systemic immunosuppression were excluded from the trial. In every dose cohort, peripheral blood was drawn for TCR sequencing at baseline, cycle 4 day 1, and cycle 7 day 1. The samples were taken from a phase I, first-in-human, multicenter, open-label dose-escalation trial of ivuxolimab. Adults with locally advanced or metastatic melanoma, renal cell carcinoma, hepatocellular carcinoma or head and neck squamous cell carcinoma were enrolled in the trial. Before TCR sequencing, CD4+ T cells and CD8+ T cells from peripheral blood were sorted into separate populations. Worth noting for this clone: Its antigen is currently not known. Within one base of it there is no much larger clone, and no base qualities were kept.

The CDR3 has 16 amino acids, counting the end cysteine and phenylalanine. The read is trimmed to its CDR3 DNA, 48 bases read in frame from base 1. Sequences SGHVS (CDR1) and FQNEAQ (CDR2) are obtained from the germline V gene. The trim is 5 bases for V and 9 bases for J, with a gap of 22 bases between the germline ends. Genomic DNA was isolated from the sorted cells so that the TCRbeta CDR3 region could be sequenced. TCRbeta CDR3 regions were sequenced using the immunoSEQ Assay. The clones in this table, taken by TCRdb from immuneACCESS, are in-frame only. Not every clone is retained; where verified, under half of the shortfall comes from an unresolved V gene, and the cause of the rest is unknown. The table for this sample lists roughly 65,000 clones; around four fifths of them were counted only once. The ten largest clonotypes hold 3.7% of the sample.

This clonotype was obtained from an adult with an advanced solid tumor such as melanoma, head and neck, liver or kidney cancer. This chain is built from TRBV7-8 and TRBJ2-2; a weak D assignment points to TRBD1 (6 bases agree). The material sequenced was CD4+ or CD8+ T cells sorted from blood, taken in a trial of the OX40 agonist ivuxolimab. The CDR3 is CASSQSQGLLTRELFF. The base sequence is TGTGCCAGCAGCCAAAGTCAGGGGCTCCTAACCAGGGAGCTGTTTTTT. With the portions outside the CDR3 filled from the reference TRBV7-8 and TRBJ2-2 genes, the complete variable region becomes GAGVSQSPRYKVAKRGQDVALRCDPISGHVSLFWYQQALGQGPEFLTYFQNEAQLDKSGLPSDRFFAERPEGSVSTLKIQRTQQEDSAVYLCASSQSQGLLTRELFFGEGSRLTVL.